This T cell receptor beta chain was captured by sequencing in a study of neurological immune-mediated disorders. Specified time point: longitudinal time-point 2. This clonotype was found many times. CDR1 MNHEY and CDR2 SMNVEV come from the germline V gene (reference sequence). This CDR3 has 18 amino acids. Trimming took off 6 bases at V and 5 bases at J, with 26 bases between the two ends. The cDNA was generated through 5'RACE incorporating 10-nucleotide random UMIs. MiXCR, run by TCRdb on the 5' RACE reads, gives a single entry per CDR3 protein. The sample records some 100,000 distinct CDR3 sequences, over 10% being singletons.

The rearrangement uses TRBV27 and TRBJ2-1, with a weak D call TRBD1 (6 bases). The sequence came from a female donor with HTLV-1-associated myelopathy (HAM/TSP). The source material was PBMCs. CDR3 nucleotides: TGTGCCAGCAGCCCAATAAACCCAGACGGCCCAGGGGACAATGAGCAGTTCTTC. It encodes CASSPINPDGPGDNEQFF.